These 32 T cell receptor beta chains were all obtained from the same sample, sequenced in a study of shared clonotypes between healthy human individuals. The table came from immunoSEQ multiplex PCR; TCRdb's copy has only in-frame clones and leaves some out. Of about 92,000 clones listed, over 60% are singletons. The specimen sequenced was memory CD8+ T cells sorted from blood. Subset of the sample: CD45RO+ cells pooled with CCR7-negative TemRA cells. All receptors come from a man aged 30 to 45 in good health.

The gene calls are TRBV2 and TRBJ2-5; 7 positions agree with TRBD1. CDR3 length equals 15 residues. Unmatched junction bases numbered 19, after V lost 8 bases and J lost 10 bases. Germline CDR1 and CDR2: SNHLY and FYNNEI. In DNA form, the CDR3 reads TGTGCCAGCTCTGACCGGGACAGTAGAAACCGGGACCAGTACTTC. Its protein is CASSDRDSRNRDQYF.

This clone was recorded many times. The V and J genes are TRBV6-6 and TRBJ1-1; D gene ambiguous. The CDR3 consists of 12 residues. Deletions cut 5 bases from V and 5 bases from J, with 9 bases between. CDR1 and CDR2 from the germline V gene are MNHNY and SVGAGI (reference sequence). The CDR3 DNA reads TGTGCCAGCAGTCGAGTAGGGACTGAAGCTTTCTTT. It is translated as CASSRVGTEAFF.

The chain couples TRBV28 to TRBJ2-1, with 8 bases fitting TRBD1. The CDR3 covers 16 residues. Losses at the gene ends were 5 bases for V and 6 bases for J; bases not matched to a gene: 12. From germline, CDR1 is MDHEN and CDR2 SYDVKM. This CDR3 is CASSLISRTGTNEQFF. The CDR3 DNA follows: TGTGCCAGCAGTCTGATATCCCGGACAGGGACCAATGAGCAGTTCTTC.

The rearrangement links TRBV28 to TRBJ2-7; perhaps TRBD2 as D (6 bases). V lost 3 bases, J lost 2 bases, and 23 bases lay in between. The length of the CDR3 is 18 residues. CDR1 is MDHEN, CDR2 SYDVKM, per germline. CDR3 sequence: CASSFHLEGLLSTYEQYF. For the CDR3, the DNA is TGTGCCAGCAGTTTTCATTTAGAGGGACTTCTTTCAACCTACGAGCAGTACTTC.

V usage is TRBV29-1 and J usage is TRBJ2-1; D not resolved. CDR3 length equals 13 residues. Germline-derived CDR1 and CDR2 are SQVTM and ANQGSEA. V was pared by 2 bases and J by 7 bases, with 12 bases between. The CDR3 DNA follows: TGCAGCGTTGAACCCGACCCAGGTAATGAGCAGTTCTTC. Translation gives CSVEPDPGNEQFF.

The CDR3 is CASSVSGYTEAFF. CDR3 in DNA: TGTGCCAGCAGTGTTTCTGGGTACACTGAAGCTTTCTTT. V gene TRBV6-1 combines with J gene TRBJ1-1; D is unresolved. Trimming left V 4 bases short and J 3 bases short, with 9 bases between. Germline V gives CDR1 MNHNS, CDR2 SASEGT. The CDR3 totals 13 residues.

The V gene is TRBV4-1, the J gene TRBJ2-2; no reliable D call. V gave up 5 bases and J gave up 5 bases, with 12 bases separating them. This CDR3 contains 14 residues. Looked up from germline, CDR1 is MGHRA and CDR2 is YSYEKL. In DNA, the CDR3 is TGCGCCAGCAGCGTGACACAAGTTACCGGGGAGCTGTTTTTT. Its translation is CASSVTQVTGELFF.

This clone came up a few times. The V and J genes are TRBV28 and TRBJ2-5; 7 nucleotides match TRBD2. This CDR3 spans 12 amino acids. Trimming took 7 bases from V and 7 from J; bases not matched to a gene: 6. CDR1 MDHEN and CDR2 SYDVKM come from the germline V gene. CDR3 bases: TGTGCCAGCACAGGGCAGCGGGGGACCCAGTACTTC. Amino acid sequence: CASTGQRGTQYF.

The V and J genes are TRBV2 and TRBJ2-1, with D perhaps matching TRBD2 (6 bases). Germline CDR1 SNHLY, CDR2 FYNNEI. This CDR3 has 18 residues. V was clipped by 8 bases and J by 0 bases, with 23 bases between them. The CDR3 loop is CASETGDHTLSSYNEQFF. CDR3 DNA: TGTGCCAGCGAGACGGGGGATCATACTTTAAGCTCCTACAATGAGCAGTTCTTC. The full variable domain, with the rest looked up from reference TRBV2 and TRBJ2-1, is EPEVTQTPSHQVTQMGQEVILRCVPISNHLYFYWYRQILGQKVEFLVSFYNNEISEKSEIFDDQFSVERPDGSNFTLKIRSTKLEDSAMYFCASETGDHTLSSYNEQFFGPGTRLTVL.

The chain has TRBV28 and TRBJ2-4; a possible D gene is TRBD2 (5 bases). V gave up 6 bases and J gave up 7 bases, with 19 bases separating them. Germline V gives CDR1 MDHEN, CDR2 SYDVKM. There are 15 residues in the CDR3. CDR3 loop: CASSPRLLATNIQYF. Written as DNA, the CDR3 is TGTGCCAGCAGCCCGAGACTGCTAGCCACGAACATTCAGTACTTC.

This clone was seen many times. CDR3 sequence: CASSETSGSYNEQFF. DNA of the CDR3: TGTGCCAGCAGTGAGACTAGCGGCTCCTACAATGAGCAGTTCTTC. V usage is TRBV6-1 and J usage is TRBJ2-1, with 9 bases lining up with TRBD2. The germline gives CDR1 MNHNS, CDR2 SASEGT. V was pared by 3 bases and J by 0 bases, with 0 bases of the junction left unmatched. The CDR3 is 15 residues long.

Concerning this clone: Different DNA sequences within this sample yield the same CDR3. This chain joins TRBV6-1 and TRBJ2-7; D remains ambiguous. The CDR3 length is 12 residues. The germline gives CDR1 MNHNS, CDR2 SASEGT. V lost 5 bases and J 0 bases, leaving 5 bases between the germline ends. DNA of the CDR3: TGTGCCAGCAGTCCAACCTCCTACGAGCAGTACTTC. This codes for CASSPTSYEQYF.

This clone was found a few times. The J gene is TRBJ2-5, the V gene TRBV5-5, with a weak D call TRBD1 (5 bases). This CDR3 contains 14 residues. V lost 0 bases to trimming and J lost 4 bases, with 10 bases between them. The germline gives CDR1 SGHKS, CDR2 YYEKEE (reference sequence). CDR3 nucleotide sequence: TGTGCCAGCAGCTTGGGCCCAGGGATAGAGACCCAGTACTTC. Its protein is CASSLGPGIETQYF.

The chain has TRBV19 and TRBJ2-2; D ambiguous. CDR3 length: 15 residues. V was cut by 10 bases and J by 3 bases, with 18 bases left in between. Germline lookup yields CDR1 LNHDA and CDR2 SQIVND (reference sequence). CDR3 loop: CATSGIFRDTGELFF. In DNA, the CDR3 is TGTGCCACATCGGGCATCTTTAGAGACACCGGGGAGCTGTTTTTT.

The chain has TRBV29-1 and TRBJ2-7; perhaps TRBD1 as D (5 bases). Germline assignment: CDR1 SQVTM and CDR2 ANQGSEA. This CDR3 region has 12 residues. V shed 5 bases and J shed 2 bases, with 10 bases lying between them. The CDR3 here is CSVRQGAYEQYF. The CDR3, as DNA: TGCAGCGTTCGCCAGGGCGCCTACGAGCAGTACTTC.

The J gene is TRBJ2-1, the V gene TRBV9; D not resolved. The CDR3 runs 16 residues. Trimming pared 0 bases from V and 1 base from J, leaving 11 bases between. Germline CDR1 reads SGDLS; CDR2 reads YYNGEE. CDR3 sequence (DNA): TGTGCCAGCAGCGTAGGTTCGGACCCTTCCTACAATGAGCAGTTCTTC. Protein product: CASSVGSDPSYNEQFF.

V gene TRBV5-1 combines with J gene TRBJ2-1, with 9 bases identical to TRBD2. Germline assignment: CDR1 SGHRS and CDR2 YFSETQ. The CDR3 has 16 residues. With V trimmed by 4 bases and J by 7 bases, 12 bases remained unmatched. CDR3 in DNA: TGCGCCAGCAGCCCAGCGACTAGCGGTTTTACAAATGAGCAGTTCTTC. Amino acid sequence: CASSPATSGFTNEQFF.

This clone has a single count. V is TRBV11-2 and J is TRBJ1-5; D unclear. The CDR3 is made up of 14 amino acids. Germline V gene data show CDR1 as SGHAT and CDR2 as FQNNGV. V gave up 1 base and J gave up 7 bases, with 11 bases separating them. CDR3 nucleotide sequence: TGTGCCAGCAGCTTAGTGCGTTGGAGCCAGCCCCAGCATTTT. Residues: CASSLVRWSQPQHF.

This chain joins TRBV5-4 and TRBJ2-3; a possible D gene is TRBD2 (6 bases). Trimming removed 4 bases at V and 0 bases at J, with 15 bases between. The CDR3 sequence is 16 residues long. The germline gives CDR1 SGHNT, CDR2 YYREEE (reference sequence). For the CDR3, the DNA is TGTGCCAGCAGCCCCCTTCGGGACTCAAGCACAGATACGCAGTATTTT. It specifies CASSPLRDSSTDTQYF. The full variable domain, its missing parts supplied by reference TRBV5-4 and TRBJ2-3, is ETGVTQSPTHLIKTRGQQVTLRCSSQSGHNTVSWYQQALGQGPQFIFQYYREEENGRGNFPPRFSGLQFPNYSSELNVNALELDDSALYLCASSPLRDSSTDTQYFGPGTRLTVL.

This rearrangement joins TRBV5-4 to TRBJ2-2; 7 bases fit TRBD1. CDR1 and CDR2 from the germline V gene are SGHNT and YYREEE (reference sequence). CDR3 size: 14 residues. With 5 bases clipped from V and 7 bases from J, the junction kept 8 bases outside the gene matches. The CDR3 DNA sequence: TGTGCCAGCAGTCGGGACAGTACGGACGGGGAGCTGTTTTTT. This gives the protein CASSRDSTDGELFF.

This sequence joins TRBV7-8 and TRBJ2-7, with 10 bases fitting TRBD2. Unmatched junction bases numbered 5, after V lost 5 bases and J lost 4 bases. The CDR3 has 14 residues. Germline lookup yields CDR1 SGHVS and CDR2 FQNEAQ. DNA for the CDR3: TGTGCCAGCAGCCCTAGCGGGAGTGGGTACGAGCAGTACTTC. This encodes CASSPSGSGYEQYF.

This clone was counted at least ten times. The chain joins TRBV28 to TRBJ2-7; D gene ambiguous. Trimming shortened V by 4 bases and J by 3 bases, and 7 bases separated the two germline ends. Germline V gene sequence: CDR1 MDHEN, CDR2 SYDVKM. The CDR3 sequence is 12 residues long. Here the CDR3 reads CASSYMNYEQYF. The CDR3 DNA is TGTGCCAGCAGTTATATGAACTACGAGCAGTACTTC.

The V call is TRBV7-9, the J call TRBJ2-1; tentatively, D is TRBD1 (6 bases). The germline V gene encodes CDR1 SEHNR and CDR2 FQNEAQ (reference sequence). The CDR3 is 16 residues long. V lost 2 bases and J lost 5, with 16 bases in between. CDR3 loop: CASSLSLAGAHNEQFF. The DNA for the CDR3 is TGTGCCAGCAGCTTATCTCTAGCAGGGGCCCACAATGAGCAGTTCTTC.

This clone was observed a few times. The V gene is TRBV25-1, the J gene TRBJ2-7; D remains ambiguous. The germline V and J ends were trimmed by 2 bases and 6 bases, with 5 bases remaining between them. The CDR3 sequence is 11 residues long. Germline CDR1 MGHDK, CDR2 SYGVNS. Written as DNA, the CDR3 is TGTGCCAGCAGTGAACACGCCGAGCAGTACTTC. Protein: CASSEHAEQYF.

This chain's CDR3 is CASRSSGSSYNEQFF. The CDR3 region has the DNA TGTGCCAGTAGATCTAGCGGGAGTTCCTACAATGAGCAGTTCTTC. This chain joins TRBV19 and TRBJ2-1, with 10 bases identical to TRBD2. Germline values: CDR1 LNHDA, CDR2 SQIVND (reference sequence). The V and J ends lost 6 bases and 1 base, in that order; junction bases with no gene match: 3. CDR3 length equals 15 residues. Full variable domain (outside the CDR3, taken from reference TRBV19 and TRBJ2-1): DGGITQSPKYLFRKEGQNVTLSCEQNLNHDAMYWYRQDPGQGLRLIYYSQIVNDFQKGDIAEGYSVSREKKESFPLTVTSAQKNPTAFYLCASRSSGSSYNEQFFGPGTRLTVL.

This clone came up a few times. This chain links TRBV7-2 with TRBJ2-1; 8 bases map to TRBD2. Germline-derived CDR1 and CDR2 are SGHTA and FQGNSA. There are 15 residues in the CDR3. V lost 4 bases and J lost 0; bases outside the gene matches: 2. CDR3 DNA: TGTGCCAGCAGCTCGGGGACTAGCTCCTACAATGAGCAGTTCTTC. This sequence encodes CASSSGTSSYNEQFF.

The chain links TRBV7-9 to TRBJ2-5; TRBD2 is a possible D gene (5 bases). CDR1 is SEHNR and CDR2 is FQNEAQ in the germline V gene (reference sequence). This CDR3 region has 16 residues. Trimming left V 5 bases short and J 5 bases short, with 21 bases between. The CDR3 is CASSLTGGPTAETQYF. As DNA, the CDR3 is TGTGCCAGCAGCCTAACCGGCGGGCCTACCGCGGAGACCCAGTACTTC.

V usage is TRBV9 and J usage is TRBJ2-3, with D unresolved. Germline values: CDR1 SGDLS, CDR2 YYNGEE. CDR3 length: 15 amino acids. V was shortened by 0 bases and J by 6 bases, with 14 bases between the two germline ends. CDR3 nucleotides: TGTGCCAGCAGCGTAGGTCCCCTCCGTGGGGATACGCAGTATTTT. As protein: CASSVGPLRGDTQYF.

This clone showed up many times. V usage is TRBV6-4 and J usage is TRBJ2-1; 7 bases are a match to TRBD2. The V segment lost 5 bases and the J segment 8 bases; nucleotides outside the gene matches: 12. The CDR3 runs to 15 residues. Germline V gives CDR1 MRHNA, CDR2 SNTAGT. CDR3 nucleotide sequence: TGTGCCAGCAGTCATCGGGCGGCTGGGGGGGATGAGCAGTTCTTC. It translates to CASSHRAAGGDEQFF.

This clone was counted a few times. This chain uses TRBV28 with TRBJ1-1; the match to TRBD1 covers 8 bases. CDR1 is MDHEN, CDR2 SYDVKM, per germline. CDR3 size: 15 residues. V shed 7 bases, J shed 4 bases, and the junction held 11 bases outside the gene matches. CDR3 amino acids: CASNFPGQVSTEAFF. The CDR3 DNA sequence: TGTGCCAGCAACTTCCCGGGACAGGTATCCACTGAAGCTTTCTTT.

The sample holds a few counts of this clone. The chain combines TRBV18 with TRBJ1-2; 7 bases fit TRBD1. In germline, CDR1 is KGHSH, CDR2 LQKENI. The CDR3 is 15 amino acids. The junction had 11 bases not matched to a gene; V was cut back by 6 bases and J by 4 bases. The CDR3 sequence: CASSPPANRGYGYTF. CDR3 nucleotides: TGTGCCAGCTCGCCCCCCGCGAACAGGGGCTATGGCTACACCTTC.

The V call is TRBV7-6, the J call TRBJ2-7; a weak D match, TRBD2 (6 bases). Trimming shortened V by 5 bases and J by 4 bases, and 15 bases separated the two germline ends. This CDR3 is 14 amino acids long. Germline lookup yields CDR1 SGHVS and CDR2 FNYEAQ. CDR3 residues: CASSPSGLRYEQYF. The CDR3 DNA follows: TGTGCCAGCAGCCCATCGGGACTCAGATACGAGCAGTACTTC.